This passage covers 27 T cell receptor beta chains from one sample sequenced in a study of OX40 agonist ivuxolimab in advanced cancers. TCRdb's table, derived via immunoSEQ multiplex PCR, lists solely in-frame clones and lacks some. The data show 90,000 or so clones, around nine tenths seen once. This sample comprised CD4+ or CD8+ T cells sorted from blood, obtained in a trial of the OX40 agonist ivuxolimab. These receptors came from an adult with an advanced solid tumor such as melanoma, head and neck, liver or kidney cancer.

This chain joins TRBV21-1 and TRBJ1-2. TRBV21-1 is marked as a pseudogene. CDR3 length equals 14 residues. The CDR3 sequence is CASSKDEGLDGYTF. The CDR3 DNA reads as TGTGCCAGCAGCAAAGACGAAGGGTTGGATGGCTACACCTTC.

This clone showed up just a few times. Other DNA sequences from this sample encode an identical CDR3 as well. This chain joins TRBV5-6 and TRBJ2-7; D remains unclear. Trimming took off 1 base at V and 5 bases at J, with 7 bases between the two ends. Germline values: CDR1 SGHDT, CDR2 YYEEEE. The CDR3 sequence is 12 residues long. The CDR3 protein is CASSLWVNEQYF. The DNA for the CDR3 is TGTGCCAGCAGCTTGTGGGTGAACGAGCAGTACTTC.

The chain couples TRBV7-8 to TRBJ2-3; D remains unclear. The CDR3 length is 16 residues. Per germline, CDR1 SGHVS and CDR2 FQNEAQ. Deletions cut 5 bases from V and 0 bases from J, with 15 bases between. CDR3 region: CASSPRRFGSTDTQYF. CDR3 DNA sequence: TGTGCCAGCAGCCCCAGGCGCTTCGGTAGCACAGATACGCAGTATTTT.

The gene calls are TRBV7-9 and TRBJ1-1, with D unresolved. V was pared by 3 bases and J by 0 bases, with 5 bases between. The CDR3 spans 13 residues. CDR1 and CDR2 (germline): SEHNR, FQNEAQ (reference sequence). The CDR3 DNA reads TGTGCCAGCAGCTTTCGGGTGAACACTGAAGCTTTCTTT. Protein: CASSFRVNTEAFF.

The chain has TRBV20-1 and TRBJ2-7; D call uncertain. Germline CDR1 and CDR2: DFQATT and SNEGSKA (reference sequence). The CDR3 contains 11 residues. Trimming removed 1 base at V and 7 bases at J, with 8 bases between. The CDR3 nucleotides are TGCAGTGCTAGAGCCTTGGGAGAGCAGTACTTC. As protein: CSARALGEQYF.

CDR3 in amino acids: CASSQGKPGQGPVDGYTF. In DNA form, the CDR3 reads TGCGCCAGCAGCCAAGGGAAACCGGGACAGGGACCCGTGGACGGCTACACCTTC. The J gene is TRBJ1-2, the V gene TRBV4-1; 9 nucleotides align to TRBD1. V shed 1 base and J 8 bases; nucleotides not matched to a gene: 17. The CDR3 has 18 residues. The germline V gene has CDR1 MGHRA and CDR2 YSYEKL.

The CDR3 sequence is CASSFGKTGELFF. In nucleotides, the CDR3 is TGTGCCAGCAGCTTCGGGAAGACCGGGGAGCTGTTTTTT. V gene TRBV7-9 combines with J gene TRBJ2-2; tentatively, D is TRBD2 (5 bases). The V gene's germline CDR1 is SEHNR and CDR2 FQNEAQ (reference sequence). V was clipped by 3 bases and J by 5 bases, with 7 bases between them. The CDR3 is 13 amino acids.

This chain uses TRBV7-9 with TRBJ1-4, with D tentatively TRBD1 (6 bases). V was cut by 2 bases and J by 7 bases, with 11 bases left in between. The CDR3 contains 14 residues. Germline V CDR1 and CDR2: SEHNR, FQNEAQ (reference sequence). CDR3 DNA: TGTGCCAGCAGCTTAATACAGGGCGGTGAAAAACTGTTTTTT. This gives the protein CASSLIQGGEKLFF.

This rearrangement joins TRBV18 to TRBJ2-2; D unresolved. Deletions cut 0 bases from V and 1 base from J, with 6 bases between. Germline V gene sequence: CDR1 KGHSH, CDR2 LQKENI. The CDR3 covers 15 residues. The CDR3 DNA follows: TGTGCCAGCTCACCACCAGGGCTGAACACCGGGGAGCTGTTTTTT. It encodes CASSPPGLNTGELFF. The variable domain in full, with the rest retrieved from reference TRBV18 and TRBJ2-2, is NAGVMQNPRHLVRRRGQEARLRCSPMKGHSHVYWYRQLPEEGLKFMVYLQKENIIDESGMPKERFSAEFPKEGPSILRIQQVVRGDSAAYFCASSPPGLNTGELFFGEGSRLTVL.

V gene TRBV10-3 combines with J gene TRBJ1-4; 10 nucleotides match TRBD1. This CDR3 spans 13 amino acids. Germline V gene data show CDR1 as ENHRY and CDR2 as SYGVKD. The ends lost 8 bases at V and 3 bases at J; junction bases unmatched: 0. The CDR3 bases are TGTGCCATCGGACAGGGGGCTAATGAAAAACTGTTTTTT. It translates to CAIGQGANEKLFF.

CDR3 loop: CASSSLAGGTEAFF. CDR3 DNA sequence: TGTGCCAGCAGCTCCTTGGCAGGGGGCACTGAAGCTTTCTTT. The chain uses TRBV7-8 and TRBJ1-1, with TRBD1 matching 7 bases. The germline CDR1 and CDR2 sequences are SGHVS and FQNEAQ. V dropped 4 bases and J dropped 4; count of bases not matched to a gene: 6. This CDR3 has 14 amino acids.

This clone has just a few counts. The chain couples TRBV28 to TRBJ2-1, with 8 bases lining up with TRBD1. With V trimmed by 7 bases and J by 8 bases, 10 bases remained unmatched. CDR3 size: 14 residues. CDR1 and CDR2 (germline): MDHEN, SYDVKM. The CDR3 spells CASIPRGPDYEQFF. The CDR3 bases are TGTGCCAGCATCCCCAGGGGGCCCGACTATGAGCAGTTCTTC.

The chain couples TRBV4-2 to TRBJ1-2; D unclear. The CDR3 is 15 residues long. Germline V gives CDR1 LGHNA, CDR2 YNFKEQ. V gave up 1 base and J gave up 2 bases, with 11 bases separating them. CDR3 nucleotides: TGTGCCAGCAGCCAAGGGACCGGAGGGAACTATGGCTACACCTTC. Translation: CASSQGTGGNYGYTF.

V usage is TRBV7-2 and J usage is TRBJ2-7, with no clear D. The CDR3 consists of 13 residues. Germline values: CDR1 SGHTA, CDR2 FQGNSA. Trimming cost V 2 bases and J 1 base, with 6 bases left between them. For the CDR3, the DNA is TGTGCCAGCAGCTTAAGTCCATCCTACGAGCAGTACTTC. This encodes CASSLSPSYEQYF. Full variable domain (outside the CDR3, taken from reference TRBV7-2 and TRBJ2-7): GAGVSQSPSNKVTEKGKDVELRCDPISGHTALYWYRQSLGQGLEFLIYFQGNSAPDKSGLPSDRFSAERTGGSVSTLTIQRTQQEDSAVYLCASSLSPSYEQYFGPGTRLTVT.

This clone has just one count. The rearrangement joins TRBV14 to TRBJ1-5; D unresolved. Looked up from germline, CDR1 is SGHDN and CDR2 is FVKESK. The CDR3 has 14 amino acids. Trimming shortened V by 6 bases and J by 2 bases, and 11 bases separated the two germline ends. For the CDR3, the DNA is TGTGCCAGCAGTCCTCTGGAGGGCAATCAGCCCCAGCATTTT. Protein product: CASSPLEGNQPQHF.

The rearrangement uses TRBV7-2 and TRBJ2-2; 15 positions agree with TRBD2. V dropped 5 bases and J dropped 7; count of bases not matched to a gene: 8. This CDR3 region has 17 residues. Germline assignment: CDR1 SGHTA and CDR2 FQGNSA. Here the CDR3 DNA reads TGTGCCAGCAGCCCAGCGCGGACTAGCGGGGGGGGCGGGGAGCTGTTTTTT. It is translated as CASSPARTSGGGGELFF.

Only a few counts were recorded for this clone. The J gene is TRBJ2-7, the V gene TRBV4-1, with 10 bases that match TRBD2. J was trimmed by 3 bases and V by 3 bases; bases with no gene match: 11. Germline loops: CDR1 MGHRA, CDR2 YSYEKL. CDR3 length: 17 amino acids. CDR3 region: CASSHISLAGFNYEQYF. The CDR3 DNA reads as TGCGCCAGCAGCCATATCTCACTAGCGGGATTTAACTACGAGCAGTACTTC.

This clone was recorded only once. The chain recombines TRBV28 with TRBJ2-1, with D perhaps being TRBD1 or TRBD2 (5 bases each). CDR1 MDHEN and CDR2 SYDVKM come from the germline V gene. V was pared by 5 bases and J by 6 bases, with 17 bases between. The CDR3 consists of 15 residues. The CDR3 reads CASSPRGRAFNEQFF. The CDR3, as DNA: TGTGCCAGCAGTCCCCGGGGCCGGGCCTTCAATGAGCAGTTCTTC.

The chain couples TRBV30 to TRBJ2-1, with D uncertain. In germline, CDR1 is GTSNPN, CDR2 SVGIG (reference sequence). The CDR3 spans 11 residues. Trimming stripped 0 bases from V and 9 bases from J, with 6 bases between. This CDR3 is CAWSVLIEQFF. The CDR3 bases are TGTGCCTGGAGTGTATTAATTGAGCAGTTCTTC.

J is TRBJ2-2 and V is TRBV7-8, with 13 bases that match TRBD2. Trimming at V came to 6 bases and at J to 6 bases, leaving 4 bases not matched to a gene. The germline V gene has CDR1 SGHVS and CDR2 FQNEAQ. The CDR3 has 15 residues. The CDR3 here is CASSKLAGGPGELFF. The CDR3 region has the DNA TGTGCCAGCAGTAAACTAGCGGGAGGGCCCGGGGAGCTGTTTTTT.

This clone has a single count. V is TRBV29-1 and J is TRBJ1-2; D is uncertain. Germline lookup yields CDR1 SQVTM and CDR2 ANQGSEA. Trimming removed 6 bases at V and 2 bases at J, with 10 bases between. This CDR3 is built from 12 residues. CDR3 protein: CSVWTGNYGYTF. The CDR3 DNA is TGCAGCGTCTGGACCGGAAACTATGGCTACACCTTC.

This clone was seen a single time. The rearrangement links TRBV5-1 to TRBJ2-5, with 16 bases aligning to TRBD2. The assigned J gene may be wrong: the sequence end matches TRBJ2-7 better. Germline V gene data show CDR1 as SGHRS and CDR2 as YFSETQ. The CDR3 contains 16 residues. The CDR3 is CASSQGLAGGSYEQYF. The CDR3 DNA reads TGCGCCAGCAGCCAGGGACTAGCGGGAGGGTCCTACGAGCAGTACTTC.

The V and J genes are TRBV28 and TRBJ1-2; possible D gene TRBD1, 6 bases. The CDR3 has 12 amino acids. Germline CDR1 and CDR2: MDHEN and SYDVKM. Trimming took 7 bases from V and 4 from J, leaving 10 bases between them. The CDR3 protein is CASNQGSYGYTF. CDR3 sequence (DNA): TGTGCCAGCAATCAGGGGAGCTATGGCTACACCTTC.

The table lists this clone with a count of one. The chain carries TRBV10-3 and TRBJ1-1; a weak D match, TRBD1 (5 bases). The CDR3 contains 14 residues. The germline V and J ends were trimmed by 3 bases and 5 bases, with 13 bases remaining between them. Germline V gives CDR1 ENHRY, CDR2 SYGVKD. CDR3 bases: TGTGCCATCAGTGAATCTGGGGCGGTAACTGAAGCTTTCTTT. Translation: CAISESGAVTEAFF.

V gene TRBV10-3 combines with J gene TRBJ2-7; 8 bases are shared with TRBD2. The CDR3 totals 15 residues. The ends lost 6 bases at V and 1 base at J; junction bases unmatched: 8. Germline-derived CDR1 and CDR2 are ENHRY and SYGVKD. The CDR3 protein is CAISLTAGGSYEQYF. For the CDR3, the DNA is TGTGCCATCAGCTTGACTGCGGGAGGTTCCTACGAGCAGTACTTC.

The chain joins TRBV5-8 to TRBJ1-4; no reliable D call. V was shortened by 2 bases and J by 0 bases, with 11 bases between the two germline ends. Germline-derived CDR1 and CDR2 are SGHTS and YDEGEE. The CDR3 length is 16 residues. CDR3 amino acids: CASSLGQTATNEKLFF. CDR3 in DNA: TGTGCCAGCAGCTTAGGTCAAACTGCAACTAATGAAAAACTGTTTTTT.

The V gene is TRBV6-6, the J gene TRBJ2-7; 9 nucleotides match TRBD1. Germline values: CDR1 MNHNY, CDR2 SVGAGI (reference sequence). The V gene end was trimmed by 6 bases and the J gene end by 6 bases; junction bases not matched to a gene: 6. The CDR3 is 13 amino acids. The CDR3 loop is CASSPGQGREQYF. In DNA form, the CDR3 reads TGTGCCAGCAGCCCGGGACAGGGTCGCGAGCAGTACTTC.